The 7 T cell receptor beta chains given below trace back to one sample, sequenced in a study of chemoradiotherapy in HPV16-positive cancers (dated by TCRdb to 2022 to 2024). Library prep was done by the immunoSEQ multiplex PCR assay. Imported from immuneACCESS, the table was reduced by TCRdb to in-frame sequences with V and J called. These copies leave out some clones; in studies compared against another copy, an unresolved V gene accounts for under half, and the cause of the remainder is not known. Present in this sample are about 68,000 clones, about nine tenths of which were seen just once. The ten largest clones represent 4% to 4.5% of the sample. Sequenced material: blood, taken from a patient who underwent chemoradiotherapy. All receptors derive from a human donor with HPV-associated anogenital cancer.

The chain recombines TRBV27 with TRBJ1-1, with 7 bases matching TRBD1. The CDR3 loop spans 15 amino acids. Germline CDR1 reads MNHEY; CDR2 reads SMNVEV (reference sequence). V dropped 7 bases and J dropped 0; count of bases not matched to a gene: 8. CDR3 loop: CASTRGTVMNTEAFF. CDR3 coding DNA: TGTGCCAGCACCAGGGGGACAGTAATGAACACTGAAGCTTTCTTT.

The chain uses TRBV11-2 and TRBJ2-3, with D perhaps TRBD1 (5 bases). From germline, CDR1 is SGHAT and CDR2 FQNNGV. Trimming removed 3 bases at V and 5 bases at J, with 15 bases between. The CDR3 loop spans 15 amino acids. CDR3: CASSFTGSPGDTQYF. CDR3 nucleotide sequence: TGTGCCAGCAGCTTTACAGGCTCTCCCGGAGATACGCAGTATTTT.

The V and J genes are TRBV5-1 and TRBJ2-7, with unresolved D. This CDR3 region has 11 residues. Germline loops: CDR1 SGHRS, CDR2 YFSETQ. The V and J ends lost 2 bases and 5 bases respectively, with 5 bases between them. The CDR3 DNA follows: TGCGCCAGCAGCTTAGGGAACGAGCAGTACTTC. Translating it yields CASSLGNEQYF.

V gene TRBV19 combines with J gene TRBJ2-2, with D perhaps assigned TRBD1 or TRBD2 (5 bases each). CDR3 length: 16 amino acids. Germline CDR1 reads LNHDA; CDR2 reads SQIVND (reference sequence). Trimming took 1 base from V and 2 from J, leaving 11 bases between them. CDR3 loop: CASSIARDGNTGELFF. DNA for the CDR3: TGTGCCAGTAGTATAGCCCGGGACGGAAACACCGGGGAGCTGTTTTTT.

J is TRBJ2-5 and V is TRBV15; 7 bases align to TRBD1. The J segment lost 1 base and the V segment lost 3 bases, leaving 11 bases of the junction unmatched. The CDR3 runs 17 residues. Germline V gene lookup returns CDR1 LNHNV and CDR2 YYDKDF (reference sequence). In DNA, the CDR3 is TGTGCCACCAGCAGTGTAGGAGGCAGGGGGTTCCAAGAGACCCAGTACTTC. Amino acid sequence: CATSSVGGRGFQETQYF.

The rearrangement uses TRBV18 and TRBJ1-3; no firm D call. V dropped 3 bases and J dropped 1 base, with 22 bases sitting between them. CDR1 KGHSH and CDR2 LQKENI come from the germline V gene. CDR3 length equals 19 residues. The DNA for the CDR3 is TGTGCCAGCTCACCCATCCCGGATGCCAGAACTCGGTCTGGAAACACCATATATTTT. Encoded protein: CASSPIPDARTRSGNTIYF. Together with reference TRBV18 and TRBJ1-3, the CDR3 gives the full variable domain: NAGVMQNPRHLVRRRGQEARLRCSPMKGHSHVYWYRQLPEEGLKFMVYLQKENIIDESGMPKERFSAEFPKEGPSILRIQQVVRGDSAAYFCASSPIPDARTRSGNTIYFGEGSWLTVV.

This chain links TRBV5-1 with TRBJ2-5; the match to TRBD1 covers 7 bases. This CDR3 has 15 amino acids. The germline V gene encodes CDR1 SGHRS and CDR2 YFSETQ. Germline trimming cut 4 bases from V and 4 bases from J; bases unmatched to any gene: 10. The CDR3, as DNA: TGCGCCAGCAGCAGCGACGACAGGGTATTAGAGACCCAGTACTTC. This codes for CASSSDDRVLETQYF.